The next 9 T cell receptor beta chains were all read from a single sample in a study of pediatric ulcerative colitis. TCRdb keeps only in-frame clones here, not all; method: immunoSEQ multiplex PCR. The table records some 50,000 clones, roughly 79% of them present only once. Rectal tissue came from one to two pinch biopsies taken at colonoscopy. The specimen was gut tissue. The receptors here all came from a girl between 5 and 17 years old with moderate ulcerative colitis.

The CDR3 loop is CASSSLSSYNEQFF. CDR3 coding DNA: TGTGCCAGCAGTTCCTTAAGCTCCTACAATGAGCAGTTCTTC. This chain connects TRBV27 to TRBJ2-1; D uncertain. CDR1 is MNHEY, CDR2 SMNVEV, per germline (reference sequence). Trimming removed 4 bases at V and 0 bases at J, with 7 bases between. CDR3 size: 14 residues.

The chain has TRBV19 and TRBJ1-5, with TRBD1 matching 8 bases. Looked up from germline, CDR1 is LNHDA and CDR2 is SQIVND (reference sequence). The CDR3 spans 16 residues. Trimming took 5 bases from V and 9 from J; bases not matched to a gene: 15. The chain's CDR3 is CASSFRDRSILWPQHF. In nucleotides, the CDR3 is TGTGCCAGTAGTTTCCGGGACAGGTCTATTTTGTGGCCCCAGCATTTT. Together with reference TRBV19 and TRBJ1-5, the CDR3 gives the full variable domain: DGGITQSPKYLFRKEGQNVTLSCEQNLNHDAMYWYRQDPGQGLRLIYYSQIVNDFQKGDIAEGYSVSREKKESFPLTVTSAQKNPTAFYLCASSFRDRSILWPQHFGDGTRLSIL.

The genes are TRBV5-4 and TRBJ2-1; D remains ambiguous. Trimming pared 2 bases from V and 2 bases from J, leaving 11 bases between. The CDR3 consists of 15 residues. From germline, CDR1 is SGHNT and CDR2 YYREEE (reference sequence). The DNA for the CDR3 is TGTGCCAGCAGCTTCGAGGCTAGGGCCTACAATGAGCAGTTCTTC. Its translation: CASSFEARAYNEQFF. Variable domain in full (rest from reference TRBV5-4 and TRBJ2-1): ETGVTQSPTHLIKTRGQQVTLRCSSQSGHNTVSWYQQALGQGPQFIFQYYREEENGRGNFPPRFSGLQFPNYSSELNVNALELDDSALYLCASSFEARAYNEQFFGPGTRLTVL.

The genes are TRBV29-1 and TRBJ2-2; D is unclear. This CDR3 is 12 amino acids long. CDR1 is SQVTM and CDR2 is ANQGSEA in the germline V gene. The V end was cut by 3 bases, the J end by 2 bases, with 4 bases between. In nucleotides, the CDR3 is TGCAGCGTTGATGGCAACACCGGGGAGCTGTTTTTT. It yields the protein CSVDGNTGELFF.

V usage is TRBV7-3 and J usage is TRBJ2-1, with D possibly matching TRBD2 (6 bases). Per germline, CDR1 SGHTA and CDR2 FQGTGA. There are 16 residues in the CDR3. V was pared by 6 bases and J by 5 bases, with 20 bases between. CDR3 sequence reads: CASSPVGGAVDNEQFF. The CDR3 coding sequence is TGTGCCAGCAGTCCGGTCGGGGGAGCGGTTGACAATGAGCAGTTCTTC.

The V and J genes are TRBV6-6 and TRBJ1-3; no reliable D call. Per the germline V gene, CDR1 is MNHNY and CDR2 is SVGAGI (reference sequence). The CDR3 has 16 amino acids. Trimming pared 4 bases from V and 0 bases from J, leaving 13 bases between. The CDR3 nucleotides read TGTGCCAGCAGTTGGGGTGGGTCCCGCTCTGGAAACACCATATATTTT. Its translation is CASSWGGSRSGNTIYF.

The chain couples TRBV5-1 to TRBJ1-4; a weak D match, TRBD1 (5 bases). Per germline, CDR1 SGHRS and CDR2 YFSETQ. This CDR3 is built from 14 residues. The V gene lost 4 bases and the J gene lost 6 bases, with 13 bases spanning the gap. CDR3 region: CASSQEGPDEKLFF. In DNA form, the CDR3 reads TGCGCCAGCAGCCAAGAGGGACCGGATGAAAAACTGTTTTTT.

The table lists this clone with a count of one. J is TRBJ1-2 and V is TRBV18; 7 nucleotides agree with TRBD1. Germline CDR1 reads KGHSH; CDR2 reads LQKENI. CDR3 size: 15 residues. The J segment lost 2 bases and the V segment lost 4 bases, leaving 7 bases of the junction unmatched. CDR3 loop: CASSQNRQGNYGYTF. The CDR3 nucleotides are TGTGCCAGCTCACAAAACCGACAGGGAAACTATGGCTACACCTTC.

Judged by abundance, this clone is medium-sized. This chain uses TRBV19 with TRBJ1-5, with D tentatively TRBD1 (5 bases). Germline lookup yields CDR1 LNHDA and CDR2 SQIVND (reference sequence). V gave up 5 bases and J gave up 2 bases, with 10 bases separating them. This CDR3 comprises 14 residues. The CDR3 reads CASSESGGNQPQHF. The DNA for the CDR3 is TGTGCCAGTAGTGAATCGGGGGGCAATCAGCCCCAGCATTTT.